This is a list of T cell receptor beta chains from one sample in a study of T cells after posttransplantation cyclophosphamide. Profiled with immunoSEQ multiplex PCR; TCRdb holds only in-frame clones, not every one. Listed for the sample are about 14,000 clones, none seen a single time. The material was PBMCs, obtained 950 to 1,200 days after allogeneic stem cell transplant with posttransplant cyclophosphamide. The receptors were gathered from a female patient in her forties or fifties who received an allogeneic stem cell transplant from a related donor, was CMV-positive, and had no GVHD. Some T cells may have come from the graft donor. CDR3s include the opening cysteine and the closing phenylalanine or tryptophan. Each record gives: CDR3 protein, CDR3 DNA, V gene, D gene, clone size, J gene. A D gene is named only where the DNA matches it firmly. The size entry is marked missing in some rows and otherwise reads once, few, many or a size class.

CASSEWQGAGGNTIYF	TGTGCCAGCAGTGAATGGCAGGGGGCTGGTGGAAACACCATATATTTT	TRBV6-1	TRBD1	many	TRBJ1-3
CASSPLMGSGSYEQYF	TGTGCCAGCAGCCCCCTCATGGGGAGCGGATCCTACGAGCAGTACTTC	TRBV14	.	many	TRBJ2-7
CASHAGLAGPYEQYF	TGTGCCAGCCACGCCGGACTAGCGGGGCCCTACGAGCAGTACTTC	TRBV27	TRBD2	.	TRBJ2-7
CASSLRPVDRTSGNTIYF	TGTGCCAGCAGCTTAAGGCCCGTCGACAGAACCTCTGGAAACACCATATATTTT	TRBV7-6	.	many	TRBJ1-3
CASSPGLAVETQYF	TGTGCCAGCAGCCCGGGGTTGGCTGTAGAGACCCAGTACTTC	TRBV28	.	many	TRBJ2-5
CASSPYRGLKNTEAFF	TGTGCCAGCAGCCCGTACAGGGGCCTAAAGAACACTGAAGCTTTCTTT	TRBV7-2	TRBD1	many	TRBJ1-1
CASSLERVPGELFF	TGCGCCAGCAGCTTGGAGAGGGTCCCCGGGGAGCTGTTTTTT	TRBV5-1	.	many	TRBJ2-2
CASIGLAGGSSYNEQFF	TGTGCCAGCATAGGGCTAGCGGGGGGTAGCTCCTACAATGAGCAGTTCTTC	TRBV2	TRBD2	.	TRBJ2-1
CASSIIRDVNSPLHF	TGTGCCAGTAGTATAATCCGGGATGTGAATTCACCCCTCCACTTT	TRBV19	.	many	TRBJ1-6
CASSILGSNSPLHF	TGTGCCAGTAGTATACTGGGCAGCAATTCACCCCTCCACTTT	TRBV19	.	many	TRBJ1-6
CASSLGGQVYTGELFF	TGTGCCAGCAGCTTAGGGGGACAGGTGTACACCGGGGAGCTGTTTTTT	TRBV11-1	TRBD1	many	TRBJ2-2
CASSVQGFRNTEAFF	TGCGCCAGCAGCGTACAGGGTTTCCGGAACACTGAAGCTTTCTTT	TRBV5-1	.	few	TRBJ1-1
CASSIRGGQGNQPQHF	TGTGCCAGTAGTATTCGGGGGGGGCAGGGCAATCAGCCCCAGCATTTT	TRBV19	.	many	TRBJ1-5
CASSLQGARGVTEAFF	TGTGCCAGCAGTCTACAGGGGGCGCGGGGGGTCACTGAAGCTTTCTTT	TRBV27	TRBD1	many	TRBJ1-1
CASSQAGQGAGNEQFF	TGCGCCAGCAGCCAAGCCGGACAGGGGGCTGGTAATGAGCAGTTCTTC	TRBV4-1	TRBD1	many	TRBJ2-1
CASTPYRQDEQYF	TGTGCCAGCACTCCCTATCGACAGGACGAGCAGTACTTC	TRBV7-2	.	many	TRBJ2-7
CASILAGTRTDTQYF	TGTGCCAGCATCCTCGCCGGGACTCGCACAGATACGCAGTATTTT	TRBV28	.	many	TRBJ2-3
CASSQPSEGGGDYNEQFF	TGTGCCAGCAGCCAACCCTCAGAAGGGGGCGGGGACTACAATGAGCAGTTCTTC	TRBV4-2	.	.	TRBJ2-1
CASSGNTVSGELFF	TGTGCCAGCAGCGGCAATACGGTGTCCGGGGAGCTGTTTTTT	TRBV9	.	many	TRBJ2-2
CASSEAYMGETQYF	TGTGCCAGCAGTGAAGCGTACATGGGAGAGACCCAGTACTTC	TRBV13	.	.	TRBJ2-5
CAISESGASNSPLHF	TGTGCCATCAGTGAGTCGGGGGCCTCCAATTCACCCCTCCACTTT	TRBV10-3	.	.	TRBJ1-6
CASSFGRSESYEQYF	TGTGCCAGCAGCTTCGGTCGTTCGGAGTCCTACGAGCAGTACTTC	TRBV5-4	.	many	TRBJ2-7
CASSRGLGYGYTF	TGTGCCAGCAGCAGGGGGCTGGGCTATGGCTACACCTTC	TRBV25-1	TRBD1	many	TRBJ1-2
CASSRTGGGTEAFF	TGCGCCAGCAGCAGGACAGGGGGCGGCACTGAAGCTTTCTTT	TRBV5-1	TRBD1	many	TRBJ1-1
CASSPTGSREKLFF	TGTGCCAGCAGCCCCACAGGATCGCGGGAAAAACTGTTTTTT	TRBV5-8	.	medium-sized	TRBJ1-4
CASSLASPTDTQYF	TGTGCCAGCAGCTTGGCCAGTCCCACAGATACGCAGTATTTT	TRBV5-4	.	many	TRBJ2-3
CASSLAQGRTEAFF	TGTGCCAGCAGCTTAGCGCAGGGAAGGACTGAAGCTTTCTTT	TRBV7-2	.	few	TRBJ1-1
CASSSQGTPTDTQYF	TGTGCCAGTAGCTCACAGGGAACCCCCACCGATACGCAGTATTTT	TRBV19	.	many	TRBJ2-3
CASSVPSGNTEAFF	TGTGCCAGCAGTGTTCCCTCGGGGAACACTGAAGCTTTCTTT	TRBV6-1	.	few	TRBJ1-1
CASSQERDRPQHF	TGCGCCAGCAGCCAAGAGAGGGATCGGCCCCAGCATTTT	TRBV4-3	.	few	TRBJ1-5
CASSRDWTGGSRTGELFF	TGTGCCAGCAGTAGGGATTGGACAGGGGGCAGTAGGACCGGGGAGCTGTTTTTT	TRBV7-7	TRBD1	.	TRBJ2-2